This TCR beta chain comes out of a study of cytomegalovirus exposure and HLA in healthy donors. The PCR contained 60 Vbeta and 13 Jbeta primers. Repertoires were generated with immunoSEQ multiplex PCR, while TCRdb's copy carries only in-frame clones and drops some. This repertoire shows 150,000 to 180,000 clones, about 75% found once; its top ten account for 1.3% to 1.5%. Trimming cost V 2 bases and J 2 bases; bases outside gene matches: 8. The CDR3 sequence is 16 residues long. Germline lookup yields CDR1 KGHSH and CDR2 LQKENI. The sample taken for sequencing was PBMCs. This clonotype was sampled from a man aged 18 to 29 in good health and CMV-seronegative. The genes are TRBV18 and TRBJ1-2; TRBD1 agrees at 7 bases. In DNA, the CDR3 is TGTGCCAGCTCACCAAGGTCAGGGGGTCCCAACTATGGCTACACCTTC. As protein: CASSPRSGGPNYGYTF.